Following are 17 T cell receptor beta chains from one sample sequenced in a study of beta chain features in type 1 diabetes. Since all of the isolated RNA was reverse transcribed, expressed TCRB transcripts were what got sequenced. The data were produced by immunoSEQ multiplex PCR, yet TCRdb's version contains in-frame clones alone and is incomplete. This sample carries 860,000 or so clones, roughly a sixth of them seen once, and the ten largest clones take 0.023%. Sequencing was done on a sample of naive CD4+ T cells from blood. These receptors all come from a woman younger than 35 in good health.

J is TRBJ2-2 and V is TRBV9; weak D call: TRBD2 (5 bases). CDR3 length: 13 amino acids. Germline CDR1 and CDR2: SGDLS and YYNGEE. The V and J ends lost 5 bases and 5 bases respectively, with 10 bases between them. The CDR3 region is CASRGDYTGELFF. The CDR3 nucleotides read TGTGCCAGCAGGGGAGATTATACCGGGGAGCTGTTTTTT.

V and J are TRBV2 and TRBJ2-7; D gene ambiguous. This CDR3 contains 11 residues. In germline, CDR1 is SNHLY, CDR2 FYNNEI. Trimming shortened V by 6 bases and J by 6 bases, and 9 bases separated the two germline ends. CDR3 amino acids: CASRIGVEQYF. In nucleotides, the CDR3 is TGTGCCAGCAGGATTGGGGTCGAGCAGTACTTC.

The chain joins TRBV29-1 to TRBJ2-1, with a possible D match to TRBD1 (5 bases). The germline gives CDR1 SQVTM, CDR2 ANQGSEA. The CDR3 is 14 amino acids. V lost 0 bases, J lost 0 bases, and 6 bases lay in between. CDR3 coding DNA: TGCAGCGTTGAAGAACAGGACTCCTACAATGAGCAGTTCTTC. Translating gives CSVEEQDSYNEQFF.

The chain joins TRBV6-5 to TRBJ2-5; a weak D match, TRBD1 (5 bases). The CDR3 is made up of 11 amino acids. In germline, CDR1 is MNHEY, CDR2 SVGAGI. V lost 5 bases and J lost 7, with 8 bases in between. The CDR3 sequence: CASSPQGTQYF. CDR3 DNA: TGTGCCAGCAGTCCCCAGGGGACCCAGTACTTC.

The rearrangement joins TRBV5-1 to TRBJ1-2; 7 bases line up with TRBD1. CDR3 size: 14 residues. V lost 4 bases to trimming and J lost 8 bases; unmatched junction nucleotides: 11. Germline CDR1 is SGHRS and CDR2 is YFSETQ. This chain's CDR3 is CASSLDRVIGGYTF. CDR3 in DNA: TGCGCCAGCAGCCTTGACAGGGTGATCGGGGGCTACACCTTC. The variable domain in full, with the rest retrieved from reference TRBV5-1 and TRBJ1-2, is KAGVTQTPRYLIKTRGQQVTLSCSPISGHRSVSWYQQTPGQGLQFLFEYFSETQRNKGNFPGRFSGRQFSNSRSEMNVSTLELGDSALYLCASSLDRVIGGYTFGSGTRLTVV.

The CDR3 nucleotides read TGTGCCAGCACTAAGGGGGTAATGTCCTACGAGCAGTACTTC. This sequence encodes CASTKGVMSYEQYF. The rearrangement uses TRBV2 and TRBJ2-7, with D possibly being TRBD1 (6 bases). This CDR3 region has 14 residues. V was clipped by 7 bases and J by 1 base, with 14 bases between them. From germline, CDR1 is SNHLY and CDR2 FYNNEI.

This clone was found a few times. This sequence joins TRBV4-2 and TRBJ2-7; 12 nucleotides line up with TRBD2. This CDR3 spans 17 amino acids. V shed 1 base, J shed 3 bases, and the junction held 7 bases outside the gene matches. In germline, CDR1 is LGHNA, CDR2 YNFKEQ. The CDR3 DNA reads as TGTGCCAGCAGCCAAGCGGCCCTACTAGCGGGAGGCTACGAGCAGTACTTC. Translating it yields CASSQAALLAGGYEQYF.

This clone was seen a handful of times. V usage is TRBV21-1 and J usage is TRBJ2-1; the table gives TRBD2 as D, unverified against the DNA. TRBV21-1 is flagged as a pseudogene. The CDR3 length is 17 residues. The CDR3 DNA sequence: TGTGCCAGCAGCAAAGGGACGGAGGGGCACTCCTACAATGAGCAGTTCTTC. Encoded protein: CASSKGTEGHSYNEQFF.

In its sample, this clone was seen a few times. The rearrangement joins TRBV14 to TRBJ2-3; tentative D call: TRBD2 (6 bases). Trimming removed 1 base from V and 4 bases from J, with 18 bases in between. Germline V gene sequence: CDR1 SGHDN, CDR2 FVKESK. This CDR3 is 17 amino acids long. The CDR3 DNA sequence: TGTGCCAGCAGCCAAGTACGGGAGTTTACCGGGGCAGATACGCAGTATTTT. As protein: CASSQVREFTGADTQYF. The full variable domain, completed using reference TRBV14 and TRBJ2-3, is EAGVTQFPSHSVIEKGQTVTLRCDPISGHDNLYWYRRVMGKEIKFLLHFVKESKQDESGMPNNRFLAERTGGTYSTLKVQPAELEDSGVYFCASSQVREFTGADTQYFGPGTRLTVL.

This clone was counted only a few times. As DNA, the CDR3 is TGTGCCAGCAGCTCGAGGGGGCGAGCGAACACCGGGGAGCTGTTTTTT. As protein: CASSSRGRANTGELFF. V is TRBV7-2 and J is TRBJ2-2; 7 bases map to TRBD1. The CDR3 totals 16 residues. V was pared by 4 bases and J by 0 bases, with 5 bases of the junction left unmatched. The germline V gene encodes CDR1 SGHTA and CDR2 FQGNSA.

J is TRBJ2-5 and V is TRBV19, with TRBD2 matching 7 bases. Trimming cost V 4 bases and J 2 bases; bases outside gene matches: 7. Germline CDR1 is LNHDA and CDR2 is SQIVND (reference sequence). CDR3 length: 15 amino acids. CDR3 DNA sequence: TGTGCCAGTAGTAGCCTGACGGGGGGACAAGAGACCCAGTACTTC. This sequence encodes CASSSLTGGQETQYF.

The chain carries TRBV19 and TRBJ2-1; 9 bases match TRBD2. V dropped 5 bases and J dropped 5; count of bases not matched to a gene: 7. The CDR3 is made up of 15 amino acids. Germline V gives CDR1 LNHDA, CDR2 SQIVND (reference sequence). The CDR3 region is CASSLREGSNNEQFF. CDR3 DNA sequence: TGTGCCAGTAGTTTGCGGGAGGGCAGCAACAATGAGCAGTTCTTC.

In the case of this clone: This sample includes further DNA sequences coding for the same CDR3. The chain couples TRBV18 to TRBJ2-1, with 8 bases aligning to TRBD2. Trimming removed 2 bases from V and 8 bases from J; junction bases left unmatched: 5. The CDR3 spans 14 residues. Germline V gene sequence: CDR1 KGHSH, CDR2 LQKENI. This CDR3 reads CASSPGTSGDEQFF. The CDR3 DNA follows: TGTGCCAGCTCACCAGGGACTAGTGGCGATGAGCAGTTCTTC.

The chain has TRBV6-5 and TRBJ1-3; D gene uncertain. The V gene lost 4 bases and the J gene lost 0 bases, with 13 bases spanning the gap. Germline V CDR1 and CDR2: MNHEY, SVGAGI. This CDR3 comprises 16 residues. DNA for the CDR3: TGTGCCAGCAGTTTTTATGCACCTTTCTCTGGAAACACCATATATTTT. Amino acids: CASSFYAPFSGNTIYF.

This clone was counted a few times. The identical CDR3 is also encoded by other nucleotide sequences in the sample. The chain uses TRBV7-9 and TRBJ1-1; D is uncertain. The CDR3 totals 13 residues. Germline V lookup: CDR1 SEHNR, CDR2 FQNEAQ (reference sequence). The V and J ends lost 5 bases and 1 base respectively, with 8 bases between them. The CDR3 loop is CASSLFGNTEAFF. The CDR3 DNA is TGTGCCAGCAGCCTCTTTGGGAACACTGAAGCTTTCTTT.

This clone was counted a few times. Additional DNA sequences in this sample encode the identical CDR3. The chain combines TRBV7-9 with TRBJ2-3; D uncertain. There are 11 residues in the CDR3. With 2 bases removed from V and 6 bases from J, the gap between germline ends came to 3 bases. Germline CDR1 SEHNR, CDR2 FQNEAQ (reference sequence). In DNA, the CDR3 is TGTGCCAGCAGCTTATATGATACGCAGTATTTT. Protein: CASSLYDTQYF.

The genes are TRBV5-6 and TRBJ2-7, with D possibly TRBD1 on 6 matching bases. The CDR3 has 14 residues. V lost 2 bases and J 4 bases, leaving 13 bases between the germline ends. CDR1 and CDR2 (germline): SGHDT, YYEEEE. Here the CDR3 reads CASSFRRGLYEQYF. Written as DNA, the CDR3 is TGTGCCAGCAGCTTCCGCAGGGGTCTTTACGAGCAGTACTTC.